This T cell receptor (beta chain) was sequenced during a study of blood T cell repertoires in COVID-19. Germline assignment: CDR1 SGHNT and CDR2 YYREEE (reference sequence). V trimming: 0 bases; J trimming: 5 bases; junction bases outside the gene matches: 8. The CDR3 extends over 15 amino acids. Libraries were prepared by immunoSEQ multiplex PCR; TCRdb keeps only in-frame clonotypes and omits some of them. The sample has tens of thousands of clones, 76% seen once. This TCR was recovered from a man in his sixties with COVID-19, enrolled during active disease. The chain combines TRBV5-4 with TRBJ2-7; 7 bases align to TRBD1. The material sequenced was peripheral blood. The CDR3 loop reads CASSLAETGSHEQYF. The DNA of the CDR3 is TGTGCCAGCAGCTTGGCCGAGACAGGGTCGCACGAGCAGTACTTC.